The clone carrying this T cell receptor beta chain was observed at least ten times. No antigen is known for it. This sample stems from a study of T cells in Graves' hyperthyroidism and ophthalmopathy. Across the whole study: Peripheral blood was obtained at initial diagnosis, preceding any treatment.

PBMCs were obtained from 10 ml fresh peripheral blood. The germline CDR1 and CDR2 sequences are ENHRY and SYGVKD. The CDR3 length is 14 residues. V shed 6 bases and J shed 1 base, with 10 bases lying between them. Researchers took RNA transcripts and amplified the TCR beta CDR3 regions from them. TCR CDR3 underwent first-round RT-PCR with the HTBI primer set. TCRdb ran MiXCR on the multiplex PCR reads and lists one entry per CDR3 protein. This sample has under 400,000 distinct CDR3 sequences, with about a sixth found just once. The study's findings and limits: Most expanded thyroid clonotypes above 0.001 recurred in blood. Model output signaled ophthalmopathy a median roughly 6 months ahead of onset.

This TCR was sampled from a woman aged 40 to 49 with Graves' ophthalmopathy. The V gene is TRBV10-3, the J gene TRBJ1-3; D is ambiguous. The sequencing sample was made of blood. CDR3 loop: CAIREGFSGNTIYF. The CDR3, as DNA: TGTGCCATCAGGGAAGGGTTTTCTGGAAACACCATATATTTT.